Listed here is a single T cell receptor (beta chain). The antigen is unknown. The iRepertoire nested amplicon-rescue multiplex PCR amplified TCR alpha and beta CDR3s from RNA. TCRdb called the multiplex PCR reads again in MiXCR, with one record for every CDR3 protein. Of approximately 140,000 distinct CDR3 sequences listed, 20% to 25% are singletons. CDR3 length equals 14 residues. Germline CDR1 is SGHVS and CDR2 is FNYEAQ. V dropped 5 bases and J dropped 10 bases, with 18 bases sitting between them. This record belongs to a study of glioma-infiltrating T cells. Study observations and caveats: Very few CDR3 sequences were shared between tissue and blood.

The clonotype was recovered from a human donor with low-grade glioma or glioblastoma, undergoing nonglioma brain surgery, or in good health (not recorded which). Sequencing input: glioma tissue, nonneoplastic brain tissue, or PBMCs (not recorded which). V is TRBV7-6 and J is TRBJ2-1; D tentatively reads TRBD1 or TRBD2 (5 bases each). The CDR3 nucleotides read TGTGCCAGCAGCCTAAACCCAGCAGGGAGAGAGCAGTTCTTC. Protein product: CASSLNPAGREQFF.